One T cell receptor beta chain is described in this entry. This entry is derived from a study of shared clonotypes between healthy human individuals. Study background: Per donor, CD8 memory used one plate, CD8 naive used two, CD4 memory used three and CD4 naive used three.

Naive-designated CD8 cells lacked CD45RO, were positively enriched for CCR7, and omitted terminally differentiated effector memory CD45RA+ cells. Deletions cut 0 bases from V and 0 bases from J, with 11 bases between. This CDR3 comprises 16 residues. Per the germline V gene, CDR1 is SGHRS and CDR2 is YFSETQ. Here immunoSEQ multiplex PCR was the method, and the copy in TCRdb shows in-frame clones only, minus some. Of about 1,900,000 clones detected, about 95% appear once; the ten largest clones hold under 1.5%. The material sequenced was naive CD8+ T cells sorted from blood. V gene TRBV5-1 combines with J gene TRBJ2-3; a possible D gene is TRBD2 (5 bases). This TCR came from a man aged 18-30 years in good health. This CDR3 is CASSLEPGLSTDTQYF. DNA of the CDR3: TGCGCCAGCAGCTTGGAGCCCGGACTCAGCACAGATACGCAGTATTTT.